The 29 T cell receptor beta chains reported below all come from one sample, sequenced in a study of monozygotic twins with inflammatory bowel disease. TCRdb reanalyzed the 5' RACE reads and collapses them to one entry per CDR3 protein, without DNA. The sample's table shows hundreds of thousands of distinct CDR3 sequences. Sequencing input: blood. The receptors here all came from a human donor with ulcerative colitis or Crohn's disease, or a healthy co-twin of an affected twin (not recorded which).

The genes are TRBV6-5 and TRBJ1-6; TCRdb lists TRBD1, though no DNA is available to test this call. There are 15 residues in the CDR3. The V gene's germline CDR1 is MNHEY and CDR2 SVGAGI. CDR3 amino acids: CASSYGTGDNSPLHF.

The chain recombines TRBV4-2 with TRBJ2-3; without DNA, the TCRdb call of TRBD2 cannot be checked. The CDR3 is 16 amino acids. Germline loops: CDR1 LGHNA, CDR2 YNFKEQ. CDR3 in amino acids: CASSPQGSGGTDTQYF.

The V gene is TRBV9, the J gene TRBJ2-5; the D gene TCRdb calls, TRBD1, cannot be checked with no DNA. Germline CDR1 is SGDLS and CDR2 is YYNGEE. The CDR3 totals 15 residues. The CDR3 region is CASSVGGGGRETQYF.

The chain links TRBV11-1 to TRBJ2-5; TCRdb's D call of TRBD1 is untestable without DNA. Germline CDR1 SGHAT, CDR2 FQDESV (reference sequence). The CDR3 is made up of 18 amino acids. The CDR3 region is CASSYYKPLPPYQETQYF.

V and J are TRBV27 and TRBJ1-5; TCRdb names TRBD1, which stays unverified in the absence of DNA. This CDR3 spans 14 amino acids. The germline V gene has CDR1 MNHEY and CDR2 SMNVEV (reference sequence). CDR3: CASSSTLGEQPQHF.

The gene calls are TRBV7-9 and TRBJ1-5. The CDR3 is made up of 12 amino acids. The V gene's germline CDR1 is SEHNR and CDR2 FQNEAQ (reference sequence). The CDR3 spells CAGSQGHQPQHF.

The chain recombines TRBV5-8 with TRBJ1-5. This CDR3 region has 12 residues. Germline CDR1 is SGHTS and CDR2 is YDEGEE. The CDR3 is CASSLESQPQHF.

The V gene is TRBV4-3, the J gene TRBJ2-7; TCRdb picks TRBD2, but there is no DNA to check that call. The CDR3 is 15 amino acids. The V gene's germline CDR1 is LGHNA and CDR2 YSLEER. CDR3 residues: CASSQDLAGVDEQYF.

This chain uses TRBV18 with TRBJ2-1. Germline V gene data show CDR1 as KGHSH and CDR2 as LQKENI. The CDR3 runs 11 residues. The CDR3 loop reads CASSPVDEQFF.

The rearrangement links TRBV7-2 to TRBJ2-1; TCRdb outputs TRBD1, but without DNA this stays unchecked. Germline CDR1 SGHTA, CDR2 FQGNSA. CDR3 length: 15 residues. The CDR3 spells CASTKGAGSYNEQFF.

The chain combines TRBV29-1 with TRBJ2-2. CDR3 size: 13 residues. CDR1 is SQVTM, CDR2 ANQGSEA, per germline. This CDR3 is CSFKRGNTGEQFF.

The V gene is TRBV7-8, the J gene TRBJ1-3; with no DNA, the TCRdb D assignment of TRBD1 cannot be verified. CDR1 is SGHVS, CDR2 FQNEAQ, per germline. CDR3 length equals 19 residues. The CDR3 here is CASATPEDSLLSGGNTIYF.

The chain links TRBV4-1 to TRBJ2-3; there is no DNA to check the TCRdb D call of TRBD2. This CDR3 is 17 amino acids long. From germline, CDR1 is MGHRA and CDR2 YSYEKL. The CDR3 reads CASSQAGTSGATDTQYF.

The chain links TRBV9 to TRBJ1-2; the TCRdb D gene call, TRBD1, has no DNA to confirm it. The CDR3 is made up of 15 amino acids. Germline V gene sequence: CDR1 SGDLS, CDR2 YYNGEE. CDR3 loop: CASSGKTPRQEGYTF.

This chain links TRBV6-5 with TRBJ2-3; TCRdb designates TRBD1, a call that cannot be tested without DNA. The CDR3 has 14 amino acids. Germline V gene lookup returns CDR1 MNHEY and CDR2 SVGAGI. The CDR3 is CASSSRGATDTQYF.

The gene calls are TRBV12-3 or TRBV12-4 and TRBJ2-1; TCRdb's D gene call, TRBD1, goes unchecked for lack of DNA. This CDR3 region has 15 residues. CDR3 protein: CASSLQSGTYNEQFF.

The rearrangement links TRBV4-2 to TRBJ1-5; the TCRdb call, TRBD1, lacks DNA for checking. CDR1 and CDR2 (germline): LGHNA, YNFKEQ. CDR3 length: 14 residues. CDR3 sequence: CASSRDRAEEPQHF.

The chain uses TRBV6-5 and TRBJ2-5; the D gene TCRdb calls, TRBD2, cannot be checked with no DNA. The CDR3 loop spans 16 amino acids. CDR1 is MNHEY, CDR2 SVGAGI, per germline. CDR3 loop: CASSYSWRGGFETQYF.

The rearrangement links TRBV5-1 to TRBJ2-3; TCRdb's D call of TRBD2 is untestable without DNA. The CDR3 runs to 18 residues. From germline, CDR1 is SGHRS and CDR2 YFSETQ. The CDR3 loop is CASSLSLVAGGGPDTQYF.

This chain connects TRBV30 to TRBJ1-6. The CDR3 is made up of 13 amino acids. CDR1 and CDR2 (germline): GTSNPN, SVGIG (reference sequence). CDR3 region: CAWKGYGDSPLHF.

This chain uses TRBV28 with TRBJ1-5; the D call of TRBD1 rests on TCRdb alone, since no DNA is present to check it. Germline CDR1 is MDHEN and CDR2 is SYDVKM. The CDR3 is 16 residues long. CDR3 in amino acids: CASSWGYRGGDQPQHF.

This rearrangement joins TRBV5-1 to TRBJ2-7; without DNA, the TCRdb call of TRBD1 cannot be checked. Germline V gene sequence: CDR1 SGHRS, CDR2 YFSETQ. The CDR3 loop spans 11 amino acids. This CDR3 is CASSPGAGQYF.

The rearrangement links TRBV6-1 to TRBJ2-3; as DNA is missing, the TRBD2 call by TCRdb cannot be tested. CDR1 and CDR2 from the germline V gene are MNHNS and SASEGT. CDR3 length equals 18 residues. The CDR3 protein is CASRPLKGQNHGTDTQYF.

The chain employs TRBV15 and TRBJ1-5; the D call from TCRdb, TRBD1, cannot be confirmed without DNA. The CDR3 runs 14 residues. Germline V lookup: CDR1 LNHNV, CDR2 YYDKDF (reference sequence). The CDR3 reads CATSGPGPQGPQHF.

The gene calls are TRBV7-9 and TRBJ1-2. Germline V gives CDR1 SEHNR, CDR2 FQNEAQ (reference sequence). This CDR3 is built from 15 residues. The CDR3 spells CASNPERPDGVGYTF.

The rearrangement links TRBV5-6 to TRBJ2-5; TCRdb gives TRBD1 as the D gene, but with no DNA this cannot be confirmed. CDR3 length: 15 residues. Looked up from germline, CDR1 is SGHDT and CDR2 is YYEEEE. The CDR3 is CASSLEQGFQETQYF. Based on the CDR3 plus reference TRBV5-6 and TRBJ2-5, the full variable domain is DAGVTQSPTHLIKTRGQQVTLRCSPKSGHDTVSWYQQALGQGPQFIFQYYEEEERQRGNFPDRFSGHQFPNYSSELNVNALLLGDSALYLCASSLEQGFQETQYFGPGTRLLVL.

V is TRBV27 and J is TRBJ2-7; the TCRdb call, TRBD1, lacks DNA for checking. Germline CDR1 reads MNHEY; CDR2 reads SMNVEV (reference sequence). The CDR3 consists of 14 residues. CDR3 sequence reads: CASGTRQGSYEQYF.

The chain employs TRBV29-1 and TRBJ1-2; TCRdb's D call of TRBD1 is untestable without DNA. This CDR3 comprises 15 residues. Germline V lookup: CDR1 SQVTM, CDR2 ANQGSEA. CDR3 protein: CSVKGTGERSDGYTF.

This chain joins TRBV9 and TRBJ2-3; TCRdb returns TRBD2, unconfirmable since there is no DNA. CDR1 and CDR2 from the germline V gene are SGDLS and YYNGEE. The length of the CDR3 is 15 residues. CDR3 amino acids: CASSVGGSRTDTQYF.